The text below deals with one T cell receptor (beta chain). Sequencing used immunoSEQ multiplex PCR; TCRdb keeps in-frame clones, though not all of them. This sample has 150,000 to 190,000 clones, with roughly 81% found just once. The V and J ends lost 2 bases and 0 bases respectively, with 19 bases between them. The CDR3 extends over 17 amino acids. Germline lookup yields CDR1 GTSNPN and CDR2 SVGIG (reference sequence). This sample is part of a study of blood T cell repertoires in COVID-19. Input material: peripheral blood. This clonotype originated in a woman in her sixties or seventies with COVID-19, enrolled during active disease. This sequence joins TRBV30 and TRBJ1-1; the D is unclear. The CDR3 DNA is TGTGCCTGGAGTAGCGGGTTTTGGAGCAGCATGAACACTGAAGCTTTCTTT. It is translated as CAWSSGFWSSMNTEAFF. The variable domain in full, with the rest retrieved from reference TRBV30 and TRBJ1-1, is SQTIHQWPATLVQPVGSPLSLECTVEGTSNPNLYWYRQAAGRGLQLLFYSVGIGQISSEVPQNLSASRPQDRQFILSSKKLLLSDSGFYLCAWSSGFWSSMNTEAFFGQGTRLTVV.